The 29 T cell receptor beta chains below come from one sample, sequenced in a study of blood T cell repertoires in COVID-19. Measured with immunoSEQ multiplex PCR; TCRdb has only the in-frame clones, and not every one. The sample includes about 50,000 clones, around four fifths of them seen just once. Sequences were obtained from peripheral blood. Receptor source: an elderly woman with acute or convalescent COVID-19.

This sequence joins TRBV18 and TRBJ1-3, with D possibly TRBD1 on 5 matching bases. This CDR3 contains 18 residues. The germline gives CDR1 KGHSH, CDR2 LQKENI. Trimming removed 1 base at V and 0 bases at J, with 16 bases between. The CDR3 region has the DNA TGTGCCAGCTCACCACAACCTGGGGGGACTCTCTCTGGAAACACCATATATTTT. Protein sequence: CASSPQPGGTLSGNTIYF.

The chain is built from TRBV7-2 and TRBJ1-2; D unclear. V lost 0 bases and J 8 bases, leaving 10 bases between the germline ends. This CDR3 spans 13 amino acids. Germline lookup yields CDR1 SGHTA and CDR2 FQGNSA. CDR3 sequence reads: CASSLAGSGGYTF. DNA of the CDR3: TGTGCCAGCAGCTTAGCCGGGAGCGGAGGCTACACCTTC.

The chain joins TRBV19 to TRBJ1-1; possible D gene TRBD1, 6 bases. The CDR3 is 14 residues long. Germline CDR1 and CDR2: LNHDA and SQIVND (reference sequence). V was trimmed by 1 base and J by 5 bases, leaving 11 bases between them. The CDR3 here is CASSIVRQGTEAFF. Here the CDR3 DNA reads TGTGCCAGTAGTATAGTTCGGCAGGGGACTGAAGCTTTCTTT.

The V gene is TRBV7-6, the J gene TRBJ2-1, with TRBD2 matching 10 bases. The CDR3 has 20 residues. The germline V gene has CDR1 SGHVS and CDR2 FNYEAQ. Unmatched junction bases numbered 19, after V lost 5 bases and J lost 3 bases. The CDR3 is CASSPQPTSGWEGLYNEQFF. The CDR3 region has the DNA TGTGCCAGCAGCCCCCAACCGACTAGCGGGTGGGAGGGTCTCTACAATGAGCAGTTCTTC.

The chain carries TRBV6-5 and TRBJ1-2; 9 bases are a match to TRBD1. The trim removed 7 bases at V and 7 bases at J, leaving 10 bases unmatched. The germline gives CDR1 MNHEY, CDR2 SVGAGI. CDR3 size: 14 residues. CDR3 sequence reads: CASTGQGADSGYTF. The CDR3 nucleotides read TGTGCCAGCACGGGACAGGGAGCGGACTCTGGCTACACCTTC.

This clone has more than one count but fewer than ten. The rearrangement links TRBV30 to TRBJ2-5; 7 nucleotides agree with TRBD2. Germline CDR1 is GTSNPN and CDR2 is SVGIG (reference sequence). The CDR3 contains 15 residues. Trimming took 0 bases from V and 4 from J; bases not matched to a gene: 8. In DNA, the CDR3 is TGTGCCTGGAGTGTACTCCGGGGGGTGGGAGAGACCCAGTACTTC. Encoded protein: CAWSVLRGVGETQYF.

The CDR3 reads CASSSLSGGALGETQYF. The CDR3 bases are TGTGCCAGCAGCTCCCTTAGCGGGGGGGCCCTGGGAGAGACCCAGTACTTC. The chain has TRBV4-2 and TRBJ2-5, with 11 bases identical to TRBD2. The germline V gene encodes CDR1 LGHNA and CDR2 YNFKEQ. V trimming: 5 bases; J trimming: 4 bases; junction bases outside the gene matches: 12. CDR3 size: 17 residues.

The chain has TRBV3-1 (or the pseudogene TRBV3-2) and TRBJ1-2, with D perhaps TRBD1 (5 bases). CDR3 size: 12 residues. Trimming left V 4 bases short and J 4 bases short, with 7 bases between. Germline CDR1 reads LGHDT; CDR2 reads YNNKEL (reference sequence). The chain's CDR3 is CASSRDSYGYTF. In DNA form, the CDR3 reads TGTGCCAGCAGCCGTGACAGCTATGGCTACACCTTC.

The chain has TRBV27 and TRBJ1-6; the match to TRBD1 covers 10 bases. This CDR3 region has 16 residues. Germline CDR1 is MNHEY and CDR2 is SMNVEV (reference sequence). V shed 6 bases and J 10 bases; nucleotides not matched to a gene: 12. In DNA, the CDR3 is TGTGCCAGCAGCAGAGCCGGGACAGGGGTCGGGTCACCCCTCCACTTT. Translating it yields CASSRAGTGVGSPLHF.

The chain carries TRBV5-5 and TRBJ1-1; TRBD1 agrees at 12 bases. Germline V gene sequence: CDR1 SGHKS, CDR2 YYEKEE (reference sequence). V was clipped by 4 bases and J by 2 bases; unmatched bases: 6. CDR3 length: 16 amino acids. In DNA, the CDR3 is TGTGCCAGCAGCGGGGGGACAGGGGGCCTTAACACTGAAGCTTTCTTT. Translating it yields CASSGGTGGLNTEAFF.

The chain has TRBV6-5 and TRBJ1-1; the D gene is possibly TRBD1 (6 bases). With 10 bases removed from V and 0 bases from J, the gap between germline ends came to 15 bases. Germline values: CDR1 MNHEY, CDR2 SVGAGI. This CDR3 spans 14 amino acids. The CDR3 protein is CAIVSRGLNTEAFF. The CDR3 DNA reads as TGTGCCATCGTATCGAGGGGGTTGAACACTGAAGCTTTCTTT.

The genes are TRBV19 and TRBJ2-1, with TRBD2 matching over 11 bases. CDR3 length: 15 amino acids. CDR1 and CDR2 from the germline V gene are LNHDA and SQIVND (reference sequence). J was trimmed by 4 bases and V by 7 bases; bases with no gene match: 6. The CDR3 region is CASTPVAGGYNEQFF. The CDR3 nucleotides read TGTGCCAGTACTCCGGTAGCGGGGGGGTACAATGAGCAGTTCTTC. Full variable domain (missing parts from reference TRBV19 and TRBJ2-1): DGGITQSPKYLFRKEGQNVTLSCEQNLNHDAMYWYRQDPGQGLRLIYYSQIVNDFQKGDIAEGYSVSREKKESFPLTVTSAQKNPTAFYLCASTPVAGGYNEQFFGPGTRLTVL.

This sequence joins TRBV2 and TRBJ2-7; 9 nucleotides line up with TRBD1. The CDR3 has 14 residues. V lost 8 bases to trimming and J lost 2 bases; unmatched junction nucleotides: 7. Germline values: CDR1 SNHLY, CDR2 FYNNEI. For the CDR3, the DNA is TGTGCCAGCCTTAGACAGGGGGACGCCTACGAGCAGTACTTC. Its protein product is CASLRQGDAYEQYF.

This chain connects TRBV13 to TRBJ1-3, with D possibly TRBD1 on 5 matching bases. Trimming shortened V by 5 bases and J by 2 bases, and 7 bases separated the two germline ends. Per the germline V gene, CDR1 is PRHDT and CDR2 is FYEKMQ (reference sequence). This CDR3 region has 13 residues. The CDR3 is CASSAGTGNTIYF. The CDR3 coding sequence is TGTGCCAGCAGCGCAGGGACTGGAAACACCATATATTTT.

The V call is TRBV7-6, the J call TRBJ2-1; 9 bases are a match to TRBD1. Germline loops: CDR1 SGHVS, CDR2 FNYEAQ. The CDR3 is made up of 16 amino acids. V shed 3 bases and J 5 bases; nucleotides not matched to a gene: 8. The CDR3 bases are TGTGCCAGCAGCTTGGGTTCCGGGACAGGGAACAATGAGCAGTTCTTC. Protein sequence: CASSLGSGTGNNEQFF.

The rearrangement joins TRBV30 to TRBJ1-1; 8 bases fit TRBD1. Germline CDR1 and CDR2: GTSNPN and SVGIG (reference sequence). The CDR3 totals 15 residues. With V trimmed by 1 base and J by 1 base, 5 bases remained unmatched. The CDR3 nucleotides are TGTGCCTGGAGTGCCCCAGGGGGCCGGAACACTGAAGCTTTCTTT. This translates into CAWSAPGGRNTEAFF.

This chain uses TRBV9 with TRBJ2-7; TRBD1 is a possible D gene (5 bases). The CDR3 is 14 residues long. Germline CDR1 is SGDLS and CDR2 is YYNGEE. Deletions cut 4 bases from V and 3 bases from J, with 14 bases between. CDR3 amino acids: CASSSDQGGYEQYF. CDR3 nucleotide sequence: TGTGCCAGCAGCTCCGATCAGGGCGGCTACGAGCAGTACTTC.

The CDR3 DNA sequence: TGTGCCAGCAGCAAAGGGAAACGGGGACAGGAAAGCTCTGGAAACACCATATATTTT. Encoded protein: CASSKGKRGQESSGNTIYF. The gene calls are TRBV21-1 and TRBJ1-3; the listed D gene, TRBD1, was not tested against the DNA. TRBV21-1 is tagged as a pseudogene. There are 19 residues in the CDR3.

The chain joins TRBV5-1 to TRBJ1-6; possible D gene TRBD1, 6 bases. Germline-derived CDR1 and CDR2 are SGHRS and YFSETQ. Trimming took 4 bases from V and 8 from J, leaving 13 bases between them. CDR3 size: 14 residues. CDR3 protein: CASSGGASDSPLHF. The CDR3 coding sequence is TGCGCCAGCAGCGGGGGGGCGTCGGATTCACCCCTCCACTTT. Looking up the rest from reference TRBV5-1 and TRBJ1-6 gives the full variable domain: KAGVTQTPRYLIKTRGQQVTLSCSPISGHRSVSWYQQTPGQGLQFLFEYFSETQRNKGNFPGRFSGRQFSNSRSEMNVSTLELGDSALYLCASSGGASDSPLHFGNGTRLTVT.

The chain links TRBV18 to TRBJ1-3; D unresolved. Per the germline V gene, CDR1 is KGHSH and CDR2 is LQKENI. Trimming shortened V by 6 bases and J by 1 base, and 13 bases separated the two germline ends. The CDR3 has 15 amino acids. The CDR3 region has the DNA TGTGCCAGCTCGCCTAGCTCGGGGTCTGGAAACACCATATATTTT. It yields the protein CASSPSSGSGNTIYF.

V usage is TRBV5-1 and J usage is TRBJ2-2; 11 bases line up with TRBD2. V shed 3 bases and J 6 bases; nucleotides not matched to a gene: 4. The germline CDR1 and CDR2 sequences are SGHRS and YFSETQ. The CDR3 contains 15 residues. CDR3 region: CASSYNSGGAGELFF. As DNA, the CDR3 is TGCGCCAGCAGCTACAATAGCGGGGGGGCCGGGGAGCTGTTTTTT.

This chain connects TRBV30 to TRBJ1-4, with D uncertain. V was trimmed by 1 base and J by 4 bases, leaving 7 bases between them. In germline, CDR1 is GTSNPN, CDR2 SVGIG (reference sequence). There are 13 residues in the CDR3. The DNA of the CDR3 is TGTGCCTGGAGTGGCGAACTTAATGAAAAACTGTTTTTT. Its protein product is CAWSGELNEKLFF.

The chain carries TRBV6-6 and TRBJ1-1, with 8 bases that match TRBD1. Unmatched junction bases numbered 6, after V lost 5 bases and J lost 1 base. This CDR3 region has 15 residues. Germline lookup yields CDR1 MNHNY and CDR2 SVGAGI (reference sequence). The CDR3 region has the DNA TGTGCCAGCAGTCTAGGACAGGGAGGGAACACTGAAGCTTTCTTT. This gives the protein CASSLGQGGNTEAFF.

Details on this clone: Compared with germline, one end of the junction differs, possibly owing to a read error. The chain combines TRBV7-7 with TRBJ2-5; 7 nucleotides line up with TRBD1. Germline V lookup: CDR1 SSHAT, CDR2 FNYEAQ (reference sequence). The CDR3 is 15 amino acids. This chain's CDR3 is CASSLEGAGGETQYF. The CDR3 coding sequence is TGTGCTAGCAGCTTAGAAGGAGCAGGGGGAGAGACCCAGTACTTC.

The rearrangement joins TRBV10-2 to TRBJ1-1; D gene uncertain. Looked up from germline, CDR1 is WSHSY and CDR2 is SAAADI. This CDR3 spans 14 amino acids. Trimming shortened V by 3 bases and J by 8 bases, and 16 bases separated the two germline ends. DNA of the CDR3: TGCGCCAGCAGTGAAGGCGTCGGGGAACGCGAAGCTTTCTTT. Amino acids: CASSEGVGEREAFF.

The chain couples TRBV27 to TRBJ2-2; 8 bases agree with TRBD2. The CDR3 covers 17 residues. CDR1 and CDR2 from the germline V gene are MNHEY and SMNVEV (reference sequence). The V gene end was trimmed by 4 bases and the J gene end by 0 bases; junction bases not matched to a gene: 7. CDR3 coding DNA: TGTGCCAGCAGTTCATCCCTACTAGCGGCGAACACCGGGGAGCTGTTTTTT. Translating it yields CASSSSLLAANTGELFF.

The chain carries TRBV3-1 (or the pseudogene TRBV3-2) and TRBJ1-5; the D gene is possibly TRBD1 (6 bases). CDR1 and CDR2 (germline): LGHDT, YNNKEL (reference sequence). Trimming took off 4 bases at V and 8 bases at J, with 18 bases between the two ends. CDR3 length equals 15 residues. The CDR3 reads CASSPSGAAWEPQHF. In DNA form, the CDR3 reads TGTGCCAGCAGCCCCTCAGGGGCGGCTTGGGAGCCCCAGCATTTT.

This chain links TRBV19 with TRBJ2-3, with 9 bases lining up with TRBD2. Germline V gene lookup returns CDR1 LNHDA and CDR2 SQIVND (reference sequence). The CDR3 length is 18 residues. J was trimmed by 1 base and V by 7 bases; bases with no gene match: 15. In DNA, the CDR3 is TGTGCCAGTACACCCATGGTAAGACGACTAGCGGGCACAGATACGCAGTATTTT. Amino acid sequence: CASTPMVRRLAGTDTQYF. The full variable domain, with the rest looked up from reference TRBV19 and TRBJ2-3, is DGGITQSPKYLFRKEGQNVTLSCEQNLNHDAMYWYRQDPGQGLRLIYYSQIVNDFQKGDIAEGYSVSREKKESFPLTVTSAQKNPTAFYLCASTPMVRRLAGTDTQYFGPGTRLTVL.

The rearrangement links TRBV11-2 to TRBJ1-6, with 8 bases that match TRBD1. Trimming took 3 bases from V and 6 from J; bases not matched to a gene: 4. Germline V gene lookup returns CDR1 SGHAT and CDR2 FQNNGV. There are 15 residues in the CDR3. The CDR3 spells CASSFSGQGNSPLHF. As DNA, the CDR3 is TGTGCCAGCAGCTTTTCCGGACAGGGTAATTCACCCCTCCACTTT. The variable domain in full, with the rest retrieved from reference TRBV11-2 and TRBJ1-6, is EAGVAQSPRYKIIEKRQSVAFWCNPISGHATLYWYQQILGQGPKLLIQFQNNGVVDDSQLPKDRFSAERLKGVDSTLKIQPAKLEDSAVYLCASSFSGQGNSPLHFGNGTRLTVT.